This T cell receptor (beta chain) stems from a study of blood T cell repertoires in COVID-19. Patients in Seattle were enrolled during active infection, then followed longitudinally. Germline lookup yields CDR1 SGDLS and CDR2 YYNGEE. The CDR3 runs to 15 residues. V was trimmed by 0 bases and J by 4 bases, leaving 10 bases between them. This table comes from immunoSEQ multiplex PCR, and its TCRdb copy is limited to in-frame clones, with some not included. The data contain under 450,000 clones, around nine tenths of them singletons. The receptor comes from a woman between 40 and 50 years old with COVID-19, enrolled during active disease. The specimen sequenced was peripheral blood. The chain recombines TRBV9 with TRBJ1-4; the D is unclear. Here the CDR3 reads CASSVEIQHNEKLFF. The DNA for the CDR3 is TGTGCCAGCAGCGTAGAAATACAGCATAATGAAAAACTGTTTTTT.